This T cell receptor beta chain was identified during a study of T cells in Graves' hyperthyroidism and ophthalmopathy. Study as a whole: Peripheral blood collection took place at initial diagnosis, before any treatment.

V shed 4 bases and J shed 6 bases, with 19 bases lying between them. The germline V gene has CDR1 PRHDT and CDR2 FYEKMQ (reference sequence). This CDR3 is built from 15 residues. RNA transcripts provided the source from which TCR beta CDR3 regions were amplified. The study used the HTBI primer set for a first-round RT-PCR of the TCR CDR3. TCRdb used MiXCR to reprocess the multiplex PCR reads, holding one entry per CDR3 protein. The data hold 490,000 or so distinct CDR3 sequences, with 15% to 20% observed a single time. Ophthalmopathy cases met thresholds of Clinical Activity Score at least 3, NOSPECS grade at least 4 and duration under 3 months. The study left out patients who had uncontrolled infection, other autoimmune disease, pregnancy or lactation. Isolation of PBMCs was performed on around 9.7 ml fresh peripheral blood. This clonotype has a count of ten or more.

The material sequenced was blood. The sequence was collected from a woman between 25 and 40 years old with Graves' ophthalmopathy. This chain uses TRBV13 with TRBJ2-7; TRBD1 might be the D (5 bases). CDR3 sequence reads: CASSSWVARVGEQYF. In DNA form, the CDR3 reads TGTGCCAGCAGCTCGTGGGTGGCCAGGGTGGGCGAGCAGTACTTC. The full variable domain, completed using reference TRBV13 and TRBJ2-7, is AAGVIQSPRHLIKEKRETATLKCYPIPRHDTVYWYQQGPGQDPQFLISFYEKMQSDKGSIPDRFSAQQFSDYHSELNMSSLELGDSALYFCASSSWVARVGEQYFGPGTRLTVT.